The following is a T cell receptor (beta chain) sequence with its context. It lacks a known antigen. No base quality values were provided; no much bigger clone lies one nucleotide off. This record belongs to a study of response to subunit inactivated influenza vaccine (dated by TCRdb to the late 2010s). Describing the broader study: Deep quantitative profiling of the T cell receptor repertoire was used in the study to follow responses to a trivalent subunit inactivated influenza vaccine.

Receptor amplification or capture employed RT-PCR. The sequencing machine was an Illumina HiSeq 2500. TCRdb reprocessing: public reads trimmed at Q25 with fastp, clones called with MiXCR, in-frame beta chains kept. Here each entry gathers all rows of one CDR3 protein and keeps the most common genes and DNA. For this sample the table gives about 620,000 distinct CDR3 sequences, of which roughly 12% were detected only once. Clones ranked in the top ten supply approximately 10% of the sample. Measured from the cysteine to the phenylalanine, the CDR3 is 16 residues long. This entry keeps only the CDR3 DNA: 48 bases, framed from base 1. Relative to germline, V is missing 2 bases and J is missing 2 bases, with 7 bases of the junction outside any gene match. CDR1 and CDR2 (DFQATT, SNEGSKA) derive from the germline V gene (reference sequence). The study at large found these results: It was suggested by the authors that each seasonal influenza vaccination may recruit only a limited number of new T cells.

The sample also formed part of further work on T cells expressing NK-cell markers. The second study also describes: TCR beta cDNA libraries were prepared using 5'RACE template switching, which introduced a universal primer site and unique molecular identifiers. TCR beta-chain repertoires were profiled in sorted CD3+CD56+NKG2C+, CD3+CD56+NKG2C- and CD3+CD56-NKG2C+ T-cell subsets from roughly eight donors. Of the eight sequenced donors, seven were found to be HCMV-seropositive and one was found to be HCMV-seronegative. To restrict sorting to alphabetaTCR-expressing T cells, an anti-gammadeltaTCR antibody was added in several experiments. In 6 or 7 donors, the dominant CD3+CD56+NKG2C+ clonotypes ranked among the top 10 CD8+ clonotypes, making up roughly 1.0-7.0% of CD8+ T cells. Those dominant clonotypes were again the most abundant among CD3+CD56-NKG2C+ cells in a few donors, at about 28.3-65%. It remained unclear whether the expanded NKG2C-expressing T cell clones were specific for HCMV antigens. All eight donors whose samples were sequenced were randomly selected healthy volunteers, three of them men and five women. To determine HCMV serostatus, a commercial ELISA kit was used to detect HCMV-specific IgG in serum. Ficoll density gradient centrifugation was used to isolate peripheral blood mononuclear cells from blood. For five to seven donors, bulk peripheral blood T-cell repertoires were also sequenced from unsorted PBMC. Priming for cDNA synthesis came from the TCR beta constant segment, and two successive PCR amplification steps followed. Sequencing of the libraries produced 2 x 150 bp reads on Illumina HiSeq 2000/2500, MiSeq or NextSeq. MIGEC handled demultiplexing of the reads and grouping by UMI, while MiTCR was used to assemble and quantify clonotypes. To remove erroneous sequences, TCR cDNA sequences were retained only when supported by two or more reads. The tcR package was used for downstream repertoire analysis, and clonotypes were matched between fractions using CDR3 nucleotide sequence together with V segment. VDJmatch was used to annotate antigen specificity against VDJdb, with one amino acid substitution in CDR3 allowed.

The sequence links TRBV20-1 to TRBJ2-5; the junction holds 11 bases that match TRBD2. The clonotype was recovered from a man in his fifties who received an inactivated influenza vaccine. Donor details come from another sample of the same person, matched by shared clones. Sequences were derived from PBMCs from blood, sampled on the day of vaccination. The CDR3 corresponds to CSARLLAGAKQETQYF. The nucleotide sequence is TGCAGTGCTAGACTACTAGCGGGGGCCAAGCAAGAGACCCAGTACTTC.